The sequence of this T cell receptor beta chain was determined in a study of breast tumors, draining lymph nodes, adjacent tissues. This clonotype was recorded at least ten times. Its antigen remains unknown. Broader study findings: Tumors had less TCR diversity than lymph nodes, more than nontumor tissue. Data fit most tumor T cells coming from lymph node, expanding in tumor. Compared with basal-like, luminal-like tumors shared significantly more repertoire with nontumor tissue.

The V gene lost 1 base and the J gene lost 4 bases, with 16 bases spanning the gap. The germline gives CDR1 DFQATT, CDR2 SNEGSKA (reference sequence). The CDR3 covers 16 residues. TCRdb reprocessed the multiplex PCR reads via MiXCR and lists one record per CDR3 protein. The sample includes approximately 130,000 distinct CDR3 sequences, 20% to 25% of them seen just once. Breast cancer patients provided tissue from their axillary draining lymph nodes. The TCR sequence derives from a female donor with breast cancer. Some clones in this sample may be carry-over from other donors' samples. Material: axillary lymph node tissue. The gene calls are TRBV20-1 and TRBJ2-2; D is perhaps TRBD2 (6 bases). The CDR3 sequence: CSARVPFGAGTGELFF. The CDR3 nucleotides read TGCAGTGCTAGAGTACCTTTCGGAGCGGGCACCGGGGAGCTGTTTTTT.